This T cell receptor beta chain stems from a study of technical replicates of blood from four donors. V lost 4 bases and J lost 6, with 13 bases in between. The CDR3 is 14 amino acids. Germline V gene sequence: CDR1 MRHNA, CDR2 SNTAGT. The assay was immunoSEQ multiplex PCR, and TCRdb's table has in-frame clones only and misses some. The sample yields just over 55,000 clones, 80% to 95% seen once. The sample was PBMCs. The genes are TRBV6-4 and TRBJ2-1; weak D call: TRBD2 (5 bases). The clonotype was recovered from a human donor in good health. Some clones in this sample may be carry-over from other donors' samples. CDR3 residues: CASSVEARGNEQFF. DNA of the CDR3: TGTGCCAGCAGTGTGGAGGCGCGAGGCAATGAGCAGTTCTTC.